This T cell receptor beta chain was recovered during a study of cytomegalovirus exposure and HLA in healthy donors. Study-wide findings and caveats: Upon later analysis, TCR association rates were observed to vary by HLA locus, being highest for DRB1 and lowest for HLA-C.

The study ran its PCR with 60 Vbeta and 13 Jbeta primers. Assay used: immunoSEQ multiplex PCR; TCRdb lists only in-frame clones, some missing. The data show 110,000 to 150,000 clones, around 72% seen once. Regarding this clone: Its antigen remains unknown.

The V and J ends lost 3 bases and 2 bases, in that order; junction bases with no gene match: 3. The germline CDR1 and CDR2 sequences are MNHNS and SASEGT. The CDR3 contains 15 residues. This chain connects TRBV6-1 to TRBJ1-5; 8 bases are shared with TRBD1. Material for sequencing was PBMCs. This clonotype was obtained from a middle-aged woman in good health and CMV-seronegative. This CDR3 is CASSDRGLGNQPQHF. The CDR3 DNA reads as TGTGCCAGCAGTGACAGGGGGCTCGGCAATCAGCCCCAGCATTTT.